This TCR beta chain appears in the sequencing data of a study of response to subunit inactivated influenza vaccine. Study-wide findings and caveats: Authors suggested each seasonal influenza vaccination recruits few new T cells.

The V and J ends lost 4 bases and 13 bases respectively, with 23 bases between them. In germline, CDR1 is MNHEY, CDR2 SMNVEV (reference sequence). The CDR3 contains 15 residues. Via MiXCR, TCRdb re-called the RT-PCR reads, giving one row per CDR3 protein. The sample has around 530,000 distinct CDR3 sequences, roughly 10% seen once; the top ten hold roughly 10%. This clonotype has only a few counts. Its antigen remains unknown. The source material was PBMCs from blood, sampled on the day of vaccination. This TCR was sampled from a man aged 45-65 years who received an inactivated influenza vaccine. This rearrangement joins TRBV27 to TRBJ2-1; perhaps D is TRBD1 or TRBD2 (5 bases each). The CDR3 protein is CASSSTAGTPWRQFF. The CDR3 DNA reads as TGTGCCAGCAGTTCCACAGCCGGGACCCCTTGGCGACAGTTCTTC.